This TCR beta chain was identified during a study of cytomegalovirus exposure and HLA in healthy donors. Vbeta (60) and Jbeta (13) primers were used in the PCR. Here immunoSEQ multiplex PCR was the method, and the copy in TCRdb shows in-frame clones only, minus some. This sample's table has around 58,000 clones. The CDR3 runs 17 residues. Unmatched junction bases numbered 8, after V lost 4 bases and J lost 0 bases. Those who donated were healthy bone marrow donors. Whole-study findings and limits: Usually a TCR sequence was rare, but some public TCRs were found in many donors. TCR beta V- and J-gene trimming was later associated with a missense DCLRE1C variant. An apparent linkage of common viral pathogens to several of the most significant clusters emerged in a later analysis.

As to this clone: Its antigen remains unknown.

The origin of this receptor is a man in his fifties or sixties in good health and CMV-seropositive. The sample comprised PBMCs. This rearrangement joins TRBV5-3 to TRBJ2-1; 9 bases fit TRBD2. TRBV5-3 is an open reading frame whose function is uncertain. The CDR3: CARSRLAGSISYNEQFF. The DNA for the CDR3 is TGTGCCAGAAGCCGTCTAGCGGGGTCTATCTCCTACAATGAGCAGTTCTTC.